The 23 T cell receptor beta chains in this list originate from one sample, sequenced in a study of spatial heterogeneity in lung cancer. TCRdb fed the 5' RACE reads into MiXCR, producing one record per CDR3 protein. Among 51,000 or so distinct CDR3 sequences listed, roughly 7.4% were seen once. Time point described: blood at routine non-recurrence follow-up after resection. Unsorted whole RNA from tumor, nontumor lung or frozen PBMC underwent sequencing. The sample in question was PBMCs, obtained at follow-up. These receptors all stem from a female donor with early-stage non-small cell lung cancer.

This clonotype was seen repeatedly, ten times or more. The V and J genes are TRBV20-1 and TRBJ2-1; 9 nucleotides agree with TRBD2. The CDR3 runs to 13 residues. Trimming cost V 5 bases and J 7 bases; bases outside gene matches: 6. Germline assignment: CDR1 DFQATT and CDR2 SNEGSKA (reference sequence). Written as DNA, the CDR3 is TGCAGTGCTCCCGGACTAGCGAGGAATGAGCAGTTCTTC. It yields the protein CSAPGLARNEQFF.

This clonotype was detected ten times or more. The CDR3, as DNA: TGCAGTGCTGCTCGGCTAGTTACGCAGTATTTT. It specifies CSAARLVTQYF. The J gene is TRBJ2-3, the V gene TRBV20-1, with D hard to call. V lost 5 bases and J 8 bases, leaving 11 bases between the germline ends. The CDR3 is 11 residues long. Germline V gene lookup returns CDR1 DFQATT and CDR2 SNEGSKA (reference sequence).

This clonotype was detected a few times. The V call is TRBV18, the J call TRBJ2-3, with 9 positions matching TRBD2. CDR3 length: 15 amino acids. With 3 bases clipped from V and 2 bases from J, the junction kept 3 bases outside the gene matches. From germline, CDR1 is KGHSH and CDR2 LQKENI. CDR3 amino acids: CASSPGLAPTDTQYF. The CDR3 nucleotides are TGTGCCAGCTCACCGGGACTAGCCCCCACAGATACGCAGTATTTT.

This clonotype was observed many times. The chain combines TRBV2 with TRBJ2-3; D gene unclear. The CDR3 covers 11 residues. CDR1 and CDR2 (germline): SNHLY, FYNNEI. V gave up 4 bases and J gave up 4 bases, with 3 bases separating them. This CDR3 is CASSAADTQYF. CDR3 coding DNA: TGTGCCAGCAGTGCGGCAGATACGCAGTATTTT.

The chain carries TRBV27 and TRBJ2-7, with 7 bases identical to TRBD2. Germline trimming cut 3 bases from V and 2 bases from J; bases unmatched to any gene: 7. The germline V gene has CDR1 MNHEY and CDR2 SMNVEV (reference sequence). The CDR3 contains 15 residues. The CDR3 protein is CASSLQAGSTYEQYF. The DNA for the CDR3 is TGTGCCAGCAGTTTGCAAGCGGGAAGTACCTACGAGCAGTACTTC.

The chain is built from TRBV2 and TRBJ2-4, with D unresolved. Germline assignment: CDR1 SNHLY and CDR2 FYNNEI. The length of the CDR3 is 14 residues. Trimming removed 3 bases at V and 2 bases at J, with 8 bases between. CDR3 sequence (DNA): TGTGCCAGCAGTGACTCGTGGTCCAAAAACATTCAGTACTTC. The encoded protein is CASSDSWSKNIQYF. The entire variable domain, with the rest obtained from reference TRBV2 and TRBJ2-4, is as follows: EPEVTQTPSHQVTQMGQEVILRCVPISNHLYFYWYRQILGQKVEFLVSFYNNEISEKSEIFDDQFSVERPDGSNFTLKIRSTKLEDSAMYFCASSDSWSKNIQYFGAGTRLSVL.

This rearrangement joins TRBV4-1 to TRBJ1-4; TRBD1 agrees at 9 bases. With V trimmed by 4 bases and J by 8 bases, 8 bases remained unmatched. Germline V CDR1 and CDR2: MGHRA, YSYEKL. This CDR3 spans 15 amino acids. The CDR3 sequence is CASSLPGTGREKLFF. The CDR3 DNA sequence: TGCGCCAGCAGCCTCCCAGGGACAGGGAGGGAAAAACTGTTTTTT.

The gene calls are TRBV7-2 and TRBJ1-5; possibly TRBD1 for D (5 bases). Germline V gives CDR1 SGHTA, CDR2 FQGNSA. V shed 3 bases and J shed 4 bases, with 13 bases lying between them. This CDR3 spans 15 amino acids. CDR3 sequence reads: CASSFGRQLNQPQHF. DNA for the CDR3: TGTGCCAGCAGCTTCGGTCGACAGCTTAATCAGCCCCAGCATTTT.

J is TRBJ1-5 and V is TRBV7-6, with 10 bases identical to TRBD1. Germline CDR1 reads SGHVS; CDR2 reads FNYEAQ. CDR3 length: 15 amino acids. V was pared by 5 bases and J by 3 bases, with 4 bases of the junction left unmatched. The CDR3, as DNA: TGTGCCAGCAGCCTCGACAGGGGGCCCAATCAGCCCCAGCATTTT. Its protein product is CASSLDRGPNQPQHF.

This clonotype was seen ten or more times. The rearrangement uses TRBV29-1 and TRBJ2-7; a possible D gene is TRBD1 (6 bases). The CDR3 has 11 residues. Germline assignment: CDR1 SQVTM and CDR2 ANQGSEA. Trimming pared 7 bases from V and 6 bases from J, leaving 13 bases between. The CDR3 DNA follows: TGCAGCGCCCTGAAGGGGGTCGAGCAGTACTTC. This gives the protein CSALKGVEQYF.

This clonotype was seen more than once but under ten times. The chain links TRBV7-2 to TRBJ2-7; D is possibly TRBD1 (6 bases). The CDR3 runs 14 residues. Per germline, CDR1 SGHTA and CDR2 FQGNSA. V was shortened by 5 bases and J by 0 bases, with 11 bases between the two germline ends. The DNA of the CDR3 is TGTGCCAGCAGCAGGGGACATTCCTCCTACGAGCAGTACTTC. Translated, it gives CASSRGHSSYEQYF. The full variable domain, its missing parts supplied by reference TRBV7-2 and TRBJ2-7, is GAGVSQSPSNKVTEKGKDVELRCDPISGHTALYWYRQSLGQGLEFLIYFQGNSAPDKSGLPSDRFSAERTGGSVSTLTIQRTQQEDSAVYLCASSRGHSSYEQYFGPGTRLTVT.

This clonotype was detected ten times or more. The DNA for the CDR3 is TGCAGTGCCCCCCTAGACGGCACAGATACGCAGTATTTT. Protein: CSAPLDGTDTQYF. V usage is TRBV20-1 and J usage is TRBJ2-3; D is unclear. Trimming removed 6 bases at V and 1 base at J, with 11 bases between. Germline V gives CDR1 DFQATT, CDR2 SNEGSKA (reference sequence). This CDR3 is 13 amino acids long.

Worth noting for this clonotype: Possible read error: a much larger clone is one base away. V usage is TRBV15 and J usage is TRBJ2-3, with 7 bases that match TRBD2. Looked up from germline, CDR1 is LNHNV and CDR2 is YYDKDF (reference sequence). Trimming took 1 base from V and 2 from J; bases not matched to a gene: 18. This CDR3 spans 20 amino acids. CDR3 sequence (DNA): TGTGCCACCAGCAGAGGCCCCCTAGGGAAGGGAGCGGGGCACACAGATACGCAGTATTTT. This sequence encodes CATSRGPLGKGAGHTDTQYF.

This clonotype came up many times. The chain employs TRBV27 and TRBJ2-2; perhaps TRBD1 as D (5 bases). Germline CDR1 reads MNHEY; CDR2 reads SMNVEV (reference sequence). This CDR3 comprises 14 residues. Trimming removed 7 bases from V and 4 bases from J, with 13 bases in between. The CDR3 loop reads CASKGVRSTGELFF. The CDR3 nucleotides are TGTGCCAGCAAAGGGGTCCGGTCCACCGGGGAGCTGTTTTTT.

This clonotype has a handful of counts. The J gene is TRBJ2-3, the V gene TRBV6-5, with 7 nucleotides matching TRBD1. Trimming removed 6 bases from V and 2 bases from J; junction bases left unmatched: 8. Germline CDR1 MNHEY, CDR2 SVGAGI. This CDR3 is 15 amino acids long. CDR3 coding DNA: TGTGCCAGCAGACCCGGGACAGCATTCACAGATACGCAGTATTTT. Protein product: CASRPGTAFTDTQYF.

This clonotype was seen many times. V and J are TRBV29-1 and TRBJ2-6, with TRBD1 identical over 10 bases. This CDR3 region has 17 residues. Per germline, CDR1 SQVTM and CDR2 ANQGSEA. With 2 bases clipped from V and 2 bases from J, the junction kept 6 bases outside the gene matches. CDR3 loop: CSVELRTGGPGANVLTF. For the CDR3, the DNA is TGCAGCGTTGAACTGAGGACAGGGGGGCCTGGGGCCAACGTCCTGACTTTC.

CDR3 nucleotides: TGCAGTGCTAGAGTACCGCTAGGCGGGGTCTTCTACGAGCAGTACTTC. It yields the protein CSARVPLGGVFYEQYF. The V call is TRBV20-1, the J call TRBJ2-7; possibly TRBD2 for D (6 bases). Trimming shortened V by 1 base and J by 3 bases, and 19 bases separated the two germline ends. This CDR3 is 16 amino acids long. Germline V gene data show CDR1 as DFQATT and CDR2 as SNEGSKA (reference sequence).

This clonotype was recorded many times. CDR3 region: CASSLVRDRDRDTQYF. The CDR3 DNA is TGTGCCAGCTCACTTGTCCGGGACAGGGACAGAGATACGCAGTATTTT. The chain recombines TRBV18 with TRBJ2-3, with TRBD1 matching 9 bases. With V trimmed by 4 bases and J by 5 bases, 10 bases remained unmatched. The CDR3 has 16 amino acids. CDR1 and CDR2 (germline): KGHSH, LQKENI.

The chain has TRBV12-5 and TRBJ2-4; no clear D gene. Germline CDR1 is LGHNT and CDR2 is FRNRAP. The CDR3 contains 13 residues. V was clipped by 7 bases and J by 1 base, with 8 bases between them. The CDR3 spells CASEGQAKNIQYF. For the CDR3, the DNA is TGTGCTAGTGAGGGCCAGGCCAAAAACATTCAGTACTTC.

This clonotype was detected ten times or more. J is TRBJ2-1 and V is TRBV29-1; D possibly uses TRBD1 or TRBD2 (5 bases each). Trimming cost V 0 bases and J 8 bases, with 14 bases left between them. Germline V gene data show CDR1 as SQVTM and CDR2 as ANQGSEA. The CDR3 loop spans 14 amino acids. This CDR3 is CSVEEERGAHEQFF. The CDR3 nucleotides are TGCAGCGTTGAAGAGGAGCGAGGGGCCCATGAGCAGTTCTTC.

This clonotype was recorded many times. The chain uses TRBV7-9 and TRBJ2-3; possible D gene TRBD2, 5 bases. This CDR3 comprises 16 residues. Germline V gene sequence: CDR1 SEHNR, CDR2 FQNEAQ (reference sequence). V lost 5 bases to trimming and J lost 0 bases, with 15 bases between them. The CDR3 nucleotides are TGTGCCAGCAGCGCCCAGCCTAGCTTCAGCACAGATACGCAGTATTTT. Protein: CASSAQPSFSTDTQYF.

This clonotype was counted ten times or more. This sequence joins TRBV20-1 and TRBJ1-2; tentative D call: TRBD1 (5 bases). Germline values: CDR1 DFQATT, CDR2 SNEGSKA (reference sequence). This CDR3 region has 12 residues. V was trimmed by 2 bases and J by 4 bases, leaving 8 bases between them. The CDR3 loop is CSARSGGYGYTF. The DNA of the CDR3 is TGCAGTGCTAGAAGTGGGGGCTATGGCTACACCTTC.

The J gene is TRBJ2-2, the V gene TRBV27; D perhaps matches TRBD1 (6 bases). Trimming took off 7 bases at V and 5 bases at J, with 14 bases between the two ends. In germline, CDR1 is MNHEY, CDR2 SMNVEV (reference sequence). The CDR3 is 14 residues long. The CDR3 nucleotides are TGTGCCAGCATGGCAGGGGTATGGACCGGGGAGCTGTTTTTT. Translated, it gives CASMAGVWTGELFF.